This T cell receptor (beta chain) is drawn from a study of PD-1 blockade in classical Hodgkin lymphoma. Libraries were prepared by immunoSEQ multiplex PCR; TCRdb keeps only in-frame clonotypes and omits some of them. Among over 85,000 clones, roughly 91% were seen once, and the ten largest hold 2%. Time point defined: cycle 4 day 1 (C4D1), after six to seven weeks of nivolumab. Brentuximab vedotin exposure varied, and every patient relapsed after autologous stem cell transplantation. The germline V gene has CDR1 SGHVS and CDR2 FNYEAQ. This CDR3 has 15 residues. V lost 1 base to trimming and J lost 4 bases, with 13 bases between them.

This TCR was sampled from a human donor with classical Hodgkin lymphoma. The V call is TRBV7-6, the J call TRBJ1-1, with a weak D call TRBD1 (5 bases). The sample was peripheral blood mononuclear cells (PBMCs), taken before the fourth cycle of nivolumab. The CDR3 region has the DNA TGTGCCAGCAGCTTAGGCGGGAAAGGGGCCACTGAAGCTTTCTTT. Translated: CASSLGGKGATEAFF.